This entry describes one TCR beta chain. What it binds is unknown. This record comes from a study of T cell responses to AZD1222 COVID-19 vaccine. Study background: Pooling of second doses given at about 4 or about 12 weeks was done.

The table came from immunoSEQ multiplex PCR; TCRdb's copy has only in-frame clones and leaves some out. The sample lists more than 95,000 clones, approximately 93% occurring once. Overall study results and limits: Spike-specific TCR breadth and depth rose after two AZD1222 doses. Donors, mostly white British, included more females; clonal diversity was possibly underestimated.

Germline V gene lookup returns CDR1 MNHEY and CDR2 SVGAGI. The germline V and J ends were trimmed by 6 bases and 1 base, with 15 bases remaining between them. This CDR3 is built from 15 residues. Sequencing was performed on peripheral blood, taken on day 0 of AZD1222 vaccination. The TCR was taken from an adult in good health. V is TRBV6-5 and J is TRBJ1-2; D is ambiguous. CDR3 amino acids: CASSRSRGINYGYTF. The CDR3 coding sequence is TGTGCCAGCAGCCGTTCCCGGGGTATTAACTATGGCTACACCTTC.